The 4 T cell receptor beta chains below come from one sample, sequenced in a study of blood T cell repertoires in COVID-19. The data were produced by immunoSEQ multiplex PCR, yet TCRdb's version contains in-frame clones alone and is incomplete. This sample has over 110,000 clones, with 88% found just once. Material for sequencing was peripheral blood. Receptor source: a man in his 70s with acute or convalescent COVID-19.

This clone was observed once. The CDR3 DNA reads as TGTGCCAGCAGTGAGACAGGGGGCCGCAGAACCGGGGAGCTGTTTTTT. Its translation is CASSETGGRRTGELFF. V is TRBV28 and J is TRBJ2-2; 10 nucleotides line up with TRBD1. J lost 5 bases, V lost 5 bases, and 8 bases had no gene match. CDR3 length equals 16 residues. Per the germline V gene, CDR1 is MDHEN and CDR2 is SYDVKM.

About this clone itself: Other DNA sequences from this sample encode an identical CDR3 as well. DNA for the CDR3: TGCAGTGCAAGACAGAACACTGAAGCTTTCTTT. It yields the protein CSARQNTEAFF. The chain uses TRBV20-1 and TRBJ1-1; D call uncertain. Trimming pared 6 bases from V and 1 base from J, leaving 6 bases between. Germline V lookup: CDR1 DFQATT, CDR2 SNEGSKA (reference sequence). The CDR3 has 11 amino acids.

This chain joins TRBV19 and TRBJ2-3; no reliable D call. Germline CDR1 and CDR2: LNHDA and SQIVND (reference sequence). The V and J ends lost 4 bases and 3 bases respectively, with 20 bases between them. This CDR3 has 17 amino acids. The CDR3 DNA reads TGTGCCAGTAGTAGAAAGACGGAGTCGCGGTTGACAGATACGCAGTATTTT. Encoded protein: CASSRKTESRLTDTQYF.

The chain is built from TRBV6-4 and TRBJ2-2, with D perhaps matching TRBD2 (7 bases). Between the trimmed V and J ends, which lost 6 bases and 7 bases, there was a span of 18 bases. CDR3 size: 15 residues. The V gene's germline CDR1 is MRHNA and CDR2 SNTAGT. CDR3 sequence: CASSPGGGADGELFF. As DNA, the CDR3 is TGTGCCAGCAGCCCCGGTGGGGGGGCTGACGGGGAGCTGTTTTTT.